This record covers a single TCR beta chain. Its target is unknown. Mismatch with germline at one junction end may stem from a read error. The data stem from a study of cytomegalovirus exposure and HLA in healthy donors. Study-level findings and limits: In terms of immune exposure information, only CMV serostatus was available.

PCR involved 60 Vbeta and 13 Jbeta primers. Sequenced by immunoSEQ multiplex PCR; TCRdb stores in-frame clones only, minus some. The top ten clones hold about 2.5% of a sample with some 190,000 clones, 75% to 85% of them seen once. CDR3 length: 13 residues. Germline loops: CDR1 MNHNY, CDR2 SVGAGI (reference sequence). This chain connects TRBV6-6 to TRBJ2-1; no clear D. Sequencing was done on a sample of PBMCs. The TCR originated in a woman under 40 in good health and CMV-seropositive. CDR3 amino acids: CASSYSHLNERFF. CDR3 coding DNA: TGTGCCAGCAGTTACTCGCATTTGAATGAGCGGTTCTTC.